This paragraph covers one TCR beta chain sequence. The CDR3 contains 12 residues. Per germline, CDR1 KGHDR and CDR2 SFDVKD. Trimming took 0 bases from V and 14 from J; bases not matched to a gene: 1. These data belong to a study of blood T cell repertoires in COVID-19. As for the study in general: The analysed material was cDNA or gDNA that came from T cells, B-cell-depleted T cells, or PBMCs.

As originally analysed: Estimates of nucleated cell counts were drawn from the amplification of reference gene primers. Profiled with immunoSEQ multiplex PCR; TCRdb holds only in-frame clones, not every one. The V and J calls and clone size come from that table; D and trimming were worked out from the DNA. The data show 95,000 to 120,000 clones, with around 90% seen just once and approximately 4.4% held by the top ten. The chain is built from TRBV24-1 and TRBJ2-1, with TRBD1 matching over 9 bases. The sequence was collected from a woman aged 50 to 60 with acute or convalescent COVID-19. Specimen: peripheral blood. CDR3 DNA sequence: TGTGCCACCAGTGATTTGGGGGACAGGGAGTTCTTC. This encodes CATSDLGDREFF.